This T cell receptor beta chain was identified during a study of T cell responses to AZD1222 COVID-19 vaccine. TCRdb keeps only in-frame clones here, not all; method: immunoSEQ multiplex PCR. Among under 150,000 clones listed, over 75% were seen once. A remark on this clone: The antigen remains unidentified.

Findings and limits, study-wide: Scientists sampled the repertoires only once the peak T cell response had passed.

The sequences come from peripheral blood, collected 28 days after the second dose of the MenACWY control vaccine. This clonotype was sampled from an adult who received the MenACWY meningococcal vaccine as a control.

For the CDR3, the DNA is TGTGCCAGCATGGGGACTAGCGGGACAAATGAGCAGTTCTTC. It specifies CASMGTSGTNEQFF. The V gene is TRBV6-5, the J gene TRBJ2-1, with 13 bases aligning to TRBD2. The germline V gene encodes CDR1 MNHEY and CDR2 SVGAGI. The CDR3 length is 14 residues. The V gene end was trimmed by 7 bases and the J gene end by 7 bases; junction bases not matched to a gene: 4.